These 20 T cell receptor beta chains came from one sample sequenced in a study of blood T cells in healthy people across ages. Combining a sample-barcoded 5' primer with a J-beta primer mix, a second PCR ran for about 6 to 12 cycles. Via MiXCR, TCRdb re-called the 5' RACE reads, giving one row per CDR3 protein. The table lists approximately 810,000 distinct CDR3 sequences, 25% to 35% of them singletons, with approximately 15% in the top ten. The material sequenced was blood. Every receptor here comes from a woman older than 75 in good health.

This clonotype was observed a handful of times. This sequence joins TRBV7-9 and TRBJ1-4; 7 nucleotides align to TRBD1. The CDR3 extends over 15 amino acids. The germline gives CDR1 SEHNR, CDR2 FQNEAQ (reference sequence). The junction had 5 bases not matched to a gene; V was cut back by 5 bases and J by 2 bases. This CDR3 reads CASSTRQGTNEKLFF. In DNA form, the CDR3 reads TGTGCCAGCAGCACCCGACAGGGTACTAATGAAAAACTGTTTTTT.

This clonotype has a count of ten or more. V usage is TRBV12-3 or TRBV12-4 and J usage is TRBJ1-2; 9 nucleotides line up with TRBD1. The CDR3 consists of 14 residues. J lost 7 bases, V lost 1 base, and 4 bases had no gene match. CDR3 sequence (DNA): TGTGCCAGCAGTTTAGGGACAGGGGACCCTGGCTACACCTTC. Its protein product is CASSLGTGDPGYTF.

Concerning this clonotype itself: A much larger clonotype is one base distant, so this may be a read error. No conserved phenylalanine or tryptophan is present at the end of the CDR3, so a read error is the likely explanation. The chain recombines TRBV20-1 with TRBJ2-1; D gene uncertain. The CDR3 contains 13 residues. Deletions cut 5 bases from V and 2 bases from J, with 10 bases between. Germline CDR1 DFQATT, CDR2 SNEGSKA (reference sequence). As DNA, the CDR3 is TGCAGTGCTGGGAAGATCCCCTACAATGAGCAGTTCGTC. Amino acid sequence: CSAGKIPYNEQFV.

With respect to this clonotype: A much more abundant neighbour one base away suggests this may be a read error. The rearrangement uses TRBV5-1 and TRBJ1-5; 7 bases line up with TRBD1. The CDR3 is 14 residues long. V lost 4 bases to trimming and J lost 2 bases; unmatched junction nucleotides: 3. Germline V CDR1 and CDR2: SGHRS, YFSETQ. CDR3 residues: CASSQGDGNQPQHF. The CDR3, as DNA: TGCGCCAGCAGCCAGGGGGACGGCAATCAGCCCCAGCATTTT.

A remark on this clonotype: A much larger clone lies a single base off, so this may be a read error. The rearrangement uses TRBV25-1 and TRBJ2-5; 7 bases align to TRBD1. CDR1 is MGHDK, CDR2 SYGVNS, per germline. The CDR3 length is 15 residues. V dropped 6 bases and J dropped 5; count of bases not matched to a gene: 12. The CDR3 region has the DNA TGTGCCAGCAGGGCCGGGACAGAGTTGTCTGAGACCCAGTACTTC. It encodes CASRAGTELSETQYF.

This sequence joins TRBV27 and TRBJ2-1; 13 bases map to TRBD2. The V gene's germline CDR1 is MNHEY and CDR2 SMNVEV (reference sequence). Unmatched junction bases numbered 7, after V lost 5 bases and J lost 9 bases. The length of the CDR3 is 15 residues. Here the CDR3 DNA reads TGTGCCAGCAGTCTCCGGACTAGCGGGAGAATTGAGCAGTTCTTC. Translation: CASSLRTSGRIEQFF.

A remark on this clonotype: At one boundary the junction diverges from the germline segment, which might be a read error. The CDR3, as DNA: TGTGCCAGCAGTCCACAGGGACTCTATGGCTGCACCTTC. Translated: CASSPQGLYGCTF. The genes are TRBV12-3 or TRBV12-4 and TRBJ1-2; D is possibly TRBD1 (6 bases). There are 13 residues in the CDR3.

As concerns this clonotype: A much larger clone is a single base away; this may be a read error. The chain joins TRBV27 to TRBJ2-7; 7 bases match TRBD1. The germline gives CDR1 MNHEY, CDR2 SMNVEV (reference sequence). This CDR3 region has 16 residues. The CDR3 reads CASSLRGTAPQETQCF. In DNA form, the CDR3 reads TGTGCCAGCAGTTTGAGGGGGACAGCCCCCCAAGAGACCCAGTGCTTC.

As for this clonotype: A much larger clone lies one base from this, so it may be a read error. The chain is built from TRBV28 and TRBJ2-1, with 8 bases matching TRBD1. The CDR3 loop spans 14 amino acids. V shed 8 bases, J shed 11 bases, and the junction held 14 bases outside the gene matches. Per germline, CDR1 MDHEN and CDR2 SYDVKM. DNA of the CDR3: TGTGCCAGCCAGAGGACAGGGTTTGGGAATCAGCAGTTCTTC. It codes for CASQRTGFGNQQFF.

The count of this clonotype is one. A much more abundant neighbour one base away suggests this may be a read error. The gene calls are TRBV6-5 and TRBJ2-7; D not certain. CDR1 MNHEY and CDR2 SVGAGI come from the germline V gene. V lost 7 bases, J lost 2 bases, and 15 bases lay in between. The CDR3 runs to 14 residues. Here the CDR3 DNA reads TGTGCCAGCAAATCGGGCCTTAGCCCCTACGAGCAGTACTTC. Amino acids: CASKSGLSPYEQYF.

The CDR3 DNA sequence: TGTGCCAGCAGCTCAACCGGGACCTACTCTGGAAACACCATATATTTT. This gives the protein CASSSTGTYSGNTIYF. This sequence joins TRBV7-2 and TRBJ1-3; D is perhaps TRBD1 (5 bases). Germline-derived CDR1 and CDR2 are SGHTA and FQGNSA. V dropped 4 bases and J dropped 0 bases, with 13 bases sitting between them. The CDR3 consists of 16 residues. Combining the CDR3 with reference TRBV7-2 and TRBJ1-3 gives the whole variable domain GAGVSQSPSNKVTEKGKDVELRCDPISGHTALYWYRQSLGQGLEFLIYFQGNSAPDKSGLPSDRFSAERTGGSVSTLTIQRTQQEDSAVYLCASSSTGTYSGNTIYFGEGSWLTVV.

Ten or more counts support this clonotype. The rearrangement uses TRBV20-1 and TRBJ1-2; 7 nucleotides match TRBD1. CDR3 length: 11 amino acids. Per the germline V gene, CDR1 is DFQATT and CDR2 is SNEGSKA (reference sequence). V shed 5 bases and J 11 bases; nucleotides not matched to a gene: 8. The CDR3 reads CSAQGTELYTF. CDR3 sequence (DNA): TGCAGTGCTCAGGGGACAGAGCTATACACCTTC.

Ten or more counts support this clonotype. The V and J genes are TRBV12-3 or TRBV12-4 and TRBJ2-1; the match to TRBD1 covers 7 bases. There are 15 residues in the CDR3. The V and J ends lost 6 bases and 2 bases, in that order; junction bases with no gene match: 7. For the CDR3, the DNA is TGTGCCAGCAGCCGGACAGGTGACCCCTACAATGAGCAGTTCTTC. This gives the protein CASSRTGDPYNEQFF.

Notes on this clonotype: Since a much larger clone is just one base distant, this may be a read error. This rearrangement joins TRBV7-8 to TRBJ2-1; TRBD2 matches at 11 bases. This CDR3 has 15 amino acids. V gave up 5 bases and J gave up 7 bases; unmatched junction bases: 7. Germline V lookup: CDR1 SGHVS, CDR2 FQNEAQ. The CDR3 nucleotides read TGTGCCAGCAGCCCCATAGCGGGGGGGCGTAATGAGCAGTTCTTC. This codes for CASSPIAGGRNEQFF.

This clonotype was counted at least ten times. The chain has TRBV24-1 and TRBJ2-3; a weak D match, TRBD2 (6 bases). This CDR3 is 14 amino acids long. From germline, CDR1 is KGHDR and CDR2 SFDVKD. V was clipped by 4 bases and J by 0 bases, with 7 bases between them. CDR3 nucleotide sequence: TGTGCCACCAGTGACGGGGGTAGCACAGATACGCAGTATTTT. Translation gives CATSDGGSTDTQYF.

This clonotype was counted ten times or more. CDR3 in DNA: TGTGCCAGCCGGTGGCTAGCGGGGGCCCATGAGCAGTTCTTC. Its translation: CASRWLAGAHEQFF. The gene calls are TRBV12-3 or TRBV12-4 and TRBJ2-1; 10 nucleotides line up with TRBD2. CDR3 length: 14 residues. V dropped 8 bases and J dropped 8; count of bases not matched to a gene: 9.

This clonotype was counted only a few times. The chain recombines TRBV5-1 with TRBJ2-2, with TRBD1 matching 8 bases. The junction had 11 bases not matched to a gene; V was cut back by 5 bases and J by 5 bases. Per germline, CDR1 SGHRS and CDR2 YFSETQ. This CDR3 is 16 amino acids long. In DNA, the CDR3 is TGCGCCAGCAGTTCGCAGGGGGCTGGCTCTACCGGGGAGCTGTTTTTT. Amino acid sequence: CASSSQGAGSTGELFF. The entire variable domain, with the rest obtained from reference TRBV5-1 and TRBJ2-2, is as follows: KAGVTQTPRYLIKTRGQQVTLSCSPISGHRSVSWYQQTPGQGLQFLFEYFSETQRNKGNFPGRFSGRQFSNSRSEMNVSTLELGDSALYLCASSSQGAGSTGELFFGEGSRLTVL.

Comments on this clonotype: This may stem from a read error, because a much larger clone lies one nucleotide away. This chain connects TRBV15 to TRBJ2-1; D is undetermined. TRBJ2-7 explains the end of the DNA better; the J call may be wrong. The CDR3 contains 14 residues. CDR1 and CDR2 (germline): LNHNV, YYDKDF (reference sequence). The CDR3 protein is CATSRDPSYNEQYF. The CDR3, as DNA: TGTGCCACCAGCAGAGATCCCTCGTACAATGAGCAGTACTTC.

This chain uses TRBV6-5 with TRBJ1-4, with D uncertain. With 1 base removed from V and 0 bases from J, the gap between germline ends came to 15 bases. The CDR3 sequence is 18 residues long. Germline-derived CDR1 and CDR2 are MNHEY and SVGAGI. CDR3 protein: CASSYYPVGPATNEKLFF. The CDR3 DNA reads TGTGCCAGCAGTTACTATCCGGTCGGCCCTGCAACTAATGAAAAACTGTTTTTT.

In its sample, this clonotype was seen many times. The chain is built from TRBV6-4 and TRBJ2-3, with a tentative D call TRBD2 (5 bases). The CDR3 extends over 14 amino acids. CDR1 MRHNA and CDR2 SNTAGT come from the germline V gene. The V gene lost 4 bases and the J gene lost 6 bases, with 14 bases spanning the gap. The CDR3 DNA follows: TGTGCCAGCAGTGTCGAGGCCGGGGTTGATACGCAGTATTTT. This codes for CASSVEAGVDTQYF.